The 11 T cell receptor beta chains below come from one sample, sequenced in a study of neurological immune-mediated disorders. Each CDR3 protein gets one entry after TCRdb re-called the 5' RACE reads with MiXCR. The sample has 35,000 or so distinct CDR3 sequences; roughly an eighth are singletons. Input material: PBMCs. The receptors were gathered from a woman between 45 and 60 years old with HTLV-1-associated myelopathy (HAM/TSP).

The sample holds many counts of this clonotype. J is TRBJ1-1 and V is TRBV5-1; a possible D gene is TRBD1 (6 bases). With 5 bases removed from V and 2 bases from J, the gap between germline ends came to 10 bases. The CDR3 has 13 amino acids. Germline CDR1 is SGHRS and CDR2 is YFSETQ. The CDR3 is CASRGGGNTEAFF. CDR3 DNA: TGCGCCAGCAGAGGGGGAGGAAACACTGAAGCTTTCTTT.

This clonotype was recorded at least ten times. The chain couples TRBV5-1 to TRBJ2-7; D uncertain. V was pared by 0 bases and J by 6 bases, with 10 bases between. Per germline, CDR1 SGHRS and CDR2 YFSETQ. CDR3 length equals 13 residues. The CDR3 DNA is TGCGCCAGCAGCTTGGCCAGGCCCCTCGAGCAGTACGTC. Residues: CASSLARPLEQYV.

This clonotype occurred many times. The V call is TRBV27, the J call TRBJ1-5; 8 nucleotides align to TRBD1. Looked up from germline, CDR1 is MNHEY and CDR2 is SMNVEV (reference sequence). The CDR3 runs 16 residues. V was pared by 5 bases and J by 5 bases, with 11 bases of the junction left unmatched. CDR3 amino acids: CASSPADRARDQPQHF. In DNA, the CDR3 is TGTGCCAGCAGTCCCGCGGACAGGGCAAGGGATCAGCCCCAGCATTTT.

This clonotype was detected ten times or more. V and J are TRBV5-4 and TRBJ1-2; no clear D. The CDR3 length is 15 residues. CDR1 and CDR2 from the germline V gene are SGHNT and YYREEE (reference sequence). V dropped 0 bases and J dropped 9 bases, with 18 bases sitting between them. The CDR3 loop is CASSLEGAESHRYTF. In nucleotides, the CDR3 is TGTGCCAGCAGCTTGGAAGGAGCAGAAAGTCATCGCTACACCTTC.

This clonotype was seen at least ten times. The CDR3 region has the DNA TGCAGTGCCAAAGGGGCAACTAATGAAAAACTGTTTTTT. Encoded protein: CSAKGATNEKLFF. The J gene is TRBJ1-4, the V gene TRBV20-1, with a possible D match to TRBD1 (5 bases). CDR3 length: 13 amino acids. Germline assignment: CDR1 DFQATT and CDR2 SNEGSKA (reference sequence). Trimming stripped 6 bases from V and 0 bases from J, with 8 bases between.

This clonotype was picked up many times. This chain's CDR3 is CAISESRQGADSYTF. CDR3 bases: TGTGCCATCAGTGAGTCCAGACAGGGGGCGGATAGCTACACCTTC. V and J are TRBV10-3 and TRBJ1-2, with 10 bases identical to TRBD1. The CDR3 spans 15 residues. J was trimmed by 9 bases and V by 0 bases; bases with no gene match: 7. Germline V CDR1 and CDR2: ENHRY, SYGVKD.

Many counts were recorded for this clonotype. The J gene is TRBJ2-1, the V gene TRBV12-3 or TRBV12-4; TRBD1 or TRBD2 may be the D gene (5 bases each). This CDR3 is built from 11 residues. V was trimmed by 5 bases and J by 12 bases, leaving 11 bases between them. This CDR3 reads CASSTRDLQFF. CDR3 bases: TGTGCCAGCAGTACCCGGGACCTGCAGTTCTTC.

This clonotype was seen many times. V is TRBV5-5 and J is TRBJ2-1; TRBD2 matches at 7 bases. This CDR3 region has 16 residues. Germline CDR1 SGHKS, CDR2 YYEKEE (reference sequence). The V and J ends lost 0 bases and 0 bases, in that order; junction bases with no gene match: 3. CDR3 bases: TGTGCCAGCAGCTTGGTCGGGGGGAGCTCCTACAATGAGCAGTTCTTC. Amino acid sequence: CASSLVGGSSYNEQFF.

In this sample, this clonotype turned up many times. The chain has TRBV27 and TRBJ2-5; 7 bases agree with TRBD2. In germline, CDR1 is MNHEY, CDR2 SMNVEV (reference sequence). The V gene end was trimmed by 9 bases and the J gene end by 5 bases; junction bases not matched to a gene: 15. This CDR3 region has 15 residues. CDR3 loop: CASTRTGLTAETQYF. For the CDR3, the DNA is TGTGCCAGTACCCGAACGGGACTAACAGCGGAGACCCAGTACTTC.

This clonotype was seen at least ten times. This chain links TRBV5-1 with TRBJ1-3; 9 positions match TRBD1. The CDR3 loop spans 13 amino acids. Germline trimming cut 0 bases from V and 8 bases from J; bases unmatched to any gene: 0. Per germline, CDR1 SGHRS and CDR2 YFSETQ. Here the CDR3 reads CASSLGQGDTIYF. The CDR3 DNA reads TGCGCCAGCAGCTTGGGACAGGGGGACACCATATATTTT.

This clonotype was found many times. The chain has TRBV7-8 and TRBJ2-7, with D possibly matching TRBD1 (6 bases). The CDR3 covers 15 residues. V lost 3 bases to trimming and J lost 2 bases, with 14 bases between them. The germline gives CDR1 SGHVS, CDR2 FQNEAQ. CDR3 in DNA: TGTGCCAGCAGCTTCGGGTCAGGGGCCCCCTACGAGCAGTACTTC. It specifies CASSFGSGAPYEQYF.